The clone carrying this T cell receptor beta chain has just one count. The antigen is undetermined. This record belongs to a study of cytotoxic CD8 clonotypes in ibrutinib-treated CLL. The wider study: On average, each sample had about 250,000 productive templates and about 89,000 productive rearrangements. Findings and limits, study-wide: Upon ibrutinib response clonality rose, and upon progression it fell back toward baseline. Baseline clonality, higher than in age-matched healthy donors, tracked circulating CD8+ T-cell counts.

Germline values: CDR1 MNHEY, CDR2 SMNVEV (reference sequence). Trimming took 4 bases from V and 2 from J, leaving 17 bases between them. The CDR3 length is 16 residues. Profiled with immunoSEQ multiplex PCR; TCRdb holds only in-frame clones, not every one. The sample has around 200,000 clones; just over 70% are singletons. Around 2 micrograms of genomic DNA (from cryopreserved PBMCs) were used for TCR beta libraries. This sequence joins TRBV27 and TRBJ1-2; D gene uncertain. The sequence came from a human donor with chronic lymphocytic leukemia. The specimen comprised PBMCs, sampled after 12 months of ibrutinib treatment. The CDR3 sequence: CASSYRGRWENYGYTF. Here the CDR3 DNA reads TGTGCCAGCAGTTATAGAGGACGGTGGGAGAACTATGGCTACACCTTC.